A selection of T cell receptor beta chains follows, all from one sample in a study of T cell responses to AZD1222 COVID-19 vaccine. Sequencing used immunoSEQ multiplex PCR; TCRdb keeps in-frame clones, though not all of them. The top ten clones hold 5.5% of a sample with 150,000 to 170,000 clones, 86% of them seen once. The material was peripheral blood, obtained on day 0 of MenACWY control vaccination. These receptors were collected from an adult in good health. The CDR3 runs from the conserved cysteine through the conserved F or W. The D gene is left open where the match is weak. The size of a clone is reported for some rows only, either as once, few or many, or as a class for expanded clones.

cdr3_nt: TGTGCCAGCAGCCTCCGGACGGTATCTGGAAACACCATATATTTT
cdr3_aa: CASSLRTVSGNTIYF
cdr3_length: 15
v_call: TRBV11-3
clone_size: few
d_call: NA
j_call: TRBJ1-3

cdr3_nt: TGTGCCAGCAGTTACCGGGATTCTAGCAATCAGCCCCAGCATTTT
cdr3_aa: CASSYRDSSNQPQHF
cdr3_length: 15
v_call: TRBV6-2/TRBV6-3
clone_size: NA
d_call: NA
j_call: TRBJ1-5

cdr3_nt: TGCGCCAGCAGACCTTGGACGACTAGCGGGACCTACAATGAGCAGTTCTTC
cdr3_aa: CASRPWTTSGTYNEQFF
cdr3_length: 17
v_call: TRBV5-1
clone_size: NA
d_call: TRBD2
j_call: TRBJ2-1

cdr3_nt: TGCGCCAGCAGACCGACAGGGGGCGCCGGCTATGGCTACACCTTC
cdr3_aa: CASRPTGGAGYGYTF
cdr3_length: 15
v_call: TRBV5-1
clone_size: NA
d_call: TRBD1
j_call: TRBJ1-2

cdr3_nt: TGTGCCAGCAGCGCACAGGGACAGGGGGCTGGAAACACCATATATTTT
cdr3_aa: CASSAQGQGAGNTIYF
cdr3_length: 16
v_call: TRBV7-2
clone_size: NA
d_call: TRBD1
j_call: TRBJ1-3

cdr3_nt: TGTGCCAGCAGCTTAGCTCCAGCGAACACTGAAGCTTTCTTT
cdr3_aa: CASSLAPANTEAFF
cdr3_length: 14
v_call: TRBV13
clone_size: once
d_call: NA
j_call: TRBJ1-1

cdr3_nt: TGTGCCAGCAGCTTGGGAGGGGTCGAGCAGTACTTC
cdr3_aa: CASSLGGVEQYF
cdr3_length: 12
v_call: TRBV5-4
clone_size: NA
d_call: NA
j_call: TRBJ2-7

cdr3_nt: TGTGCCAGTACAAAAACAGCCCTGAACACTGAAGCTTTCTTT
cdr3_aa: CASTKTALNTEAFF
cdr3_length: 14
v_call: TRBV19
clone_size: NA
d_call: NA
j_call: TRBJ1-1

cdr3_nt: TGTGCCAGTAGTATCGGGGGGACAGGGGGCGCGGGACCCCGGGAGCTGTTTTTT
cdr3_aa: CASSIGGTGGAGPRELFF
cdr3_length: 18
v_call: TRBV19
clone_size: NA
d_call: TRBD1
j_call: TRBJ2-2

cdr3_nt: TGTGCCAGCAGGGCCGGGACTAGGTTTGCAGATACGCAGTATTTT
cdr3_aa: CASRAGTRFADTQYF
cdr3_length: 15
v_call: TRBV6-5
clone_size: NA
d_call: TRBD2
j_call: TRBJ2-3

cdr3_nt: TGCGCCAGCAGTGAGTCCCGCGGACAGGGCAACACAGATACGCAGTATTTT
cdr3_aa: CASSESRGQGNTDTQYF
cdr3_length: 17
v_call: TRBV10-2
clone_size: NA
d_call: TRBD1
j_call: TRBJ2-3

cdr3_nt: TGCGCCAGCAGTGGCCCAGGGTCCCGAGGAAACACCATATATTTT
cdr3_aa: CASSGPGSRGNTIYF
cdr3_length: 15
v_call: TRBV10-2
clone_size: NA
d_call: NA
j_call: TRBJ1-3

cdr3_nt: TGTGCCAGCAGCTTACAGCATGGCTACACCTTC
cdr3_aa: CASSLQHGYTF
cdr3_length: 11
v_call: TRBV7-9
clone_size: NA
d_call: NA
j_call: TRBJ1-2

cdr3_nt: TGCGCCAGCAGCCAAGCATTGAGAGGCAATGAGCAGTTCTTC
cdr3_aa: CASSQALRGNEQFF
cdr3_length: 14
v_call: TRBV4-3
clone_size: NA
d_call: NA
j_call: TRBJ2-1

cdr3_nt: TGTGCCAGCAGTTCACTGCGACCTACCCCCCCCACCGGGGAGCTGTTTTTT
cdr3_aa: CASSSLRPTPPTGELFF
cdr3_length: 17
v_call: TRBV6-2/TRBV6-3
clone_size: NA
d_call: NA
j_call: TRBJ2-2

cdr3_nt: TGTGCCAGCAGCCTTAGACAGGGGAGCTCTGGAAACACCATATATTTT
cdr3_aa: CASSLRQGSSGNTIYF
cdr3_length: 16
v_call: TRBV7-9
clone_size: NA
d_call: TRBD1
j_call: TRBJ1-3

cdr3_nt: TGCGCCAGCAGCCAAGATCCGGGACAGTGGGATAGCAATCAGCCCCAGCATTTT
cdr3_aa: CASSQDPGQWDSNQPQHF
cdr3_length: 18
v_call: TRBV4-3
clone_size: NA
d_call: TRBD1
j_call: TRBJ1-5

cdr3_nt: TGCAGCGTTGGACAGGGATCCTACGAGCAGTACTTC
cdr3_aa: CSVGQGSYEQYF
cdr3_length: 12
v_call: TRBV29-1
clone_size: NA
d_call: TRBD1
j_call: TRBJ2-7

cdr3_nt: TGTGCCAGCGAGAGCTCTGGAAACACCATATATTTT
cdr3_aa: CASESSGNTIYF
cdr3_length: 12
v_call: TRBV28
clone_size: NA
d_call: NA
j_call: TRBJ1-3

cdr3_nt: TGCGCCAGCAGCCTACTGGATACTATGGGCGGCTACACCTTC
cdr3_aa: CASSLLDTMGGYTF
cdr3_length: 14
v_call: TRBV5-1
clone_size: NA
d_call: NA
j_call: TRBJ1-2

cdr3_nt: TGTGCCAGCAGCGCTCAGGGATTTGTGCAGCCCCAGCATTTT
cdr3_aa: CASSAQGFVQPQHF
cdr3_length: 14
v_call: TRBV27
clone_size: once
d_call: NA
j_call: TRBJ1-5

cdr3_nt: TGTGCCAGTACCACAAACCCTAGCGGGGGGGGCAATGAGCAGTTCTTC
cdr3_aa: CASTTNPSGGGNEQFF
cdr3_length: 16
v_call: TRBV19
clone_size: NA
d_call: TRBD2
j_call: TRBJ2-1

cdr3_nt: TGCGCCAGCAGTCAGGCGGGACACCTAAAAGAACTATGGTTCTTC
cdr3_aa: CASSQAGHLKELWFF
cdr3_length: 15
v_call: TRBV23-1
clone_size: NA
d_call: NA
j_call: TRBJ2-1

cdr3_nt: TGTGCCAGCAGCCCCGGTGTCTACAATGAGCAGTTCTTC
cdr3_aa: CASSPGVYNEQFF
cdr3_length: 13
v_call: TRBV11-2
clone_size: few
d_call: NA
j_call: TRBJ2-1

cdr3_nt: TGCAGCGGGGGACAGGCGCAGGGGACTGAAGCTTTCTTT
cdr3_aa: CSGGQAQGTEAFF
cdr3_length: 13
v_call: TRBV29-1
clone_size: NA
d_call: TRBD1
j_call: TRBJ1-1

cdr3_nt: TGTGCCAGCAGTTACGGAAGACTCCTTACGCGCAGGGCGAGCACTGAAGCTTTCTTT
cdr3_aa: CASSYGRLLTRRASTEAFF
cdr3_length: 19
v_call: TRBV6-2/TRBV6-3
clone_size: NA
d_call: NA
j_call: TRBJ1-1

cdr3_nt: TGTGCCAGCAGGGAGATAGGAATCCTCCGGAATGAGCAGTTCTTC
cdr3_aa: CASREIGILRNEQFF
cdr3_length: 15
v_call: TRBV2
clone_size: NA
d_call: NA
j_call: TRBJ2-1

cdr3_nt: TGTGCCAGCAGTGACGTACTCCCCGCGGTCTACACCACTAGTGATCCGTTCTTC
cdr3_aa: CASSDVLPAVYTTSDPFF
cdr3_length: 18
v_call: TRBV6-4
clone_size: NA
d_call: NA
j_call: TRBJ2-1

cdr3_nt: TGTGCCAGCAGCTTAGATCCAGGCTATGGCTACACCTTC
cdr3_aa: CASSLDPGYGYTF
cdr3_length: 13
v_call: TRBV7-3
clone_size: NA
d_call: NA
j_call: TRBJ1-2

cdr3_nt: TGTGCCAGCAGCTCGCTGACAGGGTCGGGCCCTGAAGCTTTCTTT
cdr3_aa: CASSSLTGSGPEAFF
cdr3_length: 15
v_call: TRBV5-4
clone_size: NA
d_call: TRBD1
j_call: TRBJ1-1

cdr3_nt: TGTGCCAGCAGCCAAGATTTCGGGACTAGCGGGACGAATACGCAGTATTTT
cdr3_aa: CASSQDFGTSGTNTQYF
cdr3_length: 17
v_call: TRBV14
clone_size: NA
d_call: TRBD2
j_call: TRBJ2-3

cdr3_nt: TGTGCCAGCAGTGCGGACCGGGACATGGCTAATTCACCCCTCCACTTT
cdr3_aa: CASSADRDMANSPLHF
cdr3_length: 16
v_call: TRBV25-1
clone_size: NA
d_call: NA
j_call: TRBJ1-6

cdr3_nt: TGTGCCAGCAGCTCGGCACCCACCGGGGAGCTGTTTTTT
cdr3_aa: CASSSAPTGELFF
cdr3_length: 13
v_call: TRBV11-2
clone_size: NA
d_call: NA
j_call: TRBJ2-2

cdr3_nt: TGTGCCAGCAGCCAAGAAACAAGCACGGCTAGTGCGATCTTC
cdr3_aa: CASSQETSTASAIF
cdr3_length: 14
v_call: TRBV14
clone_size: few
d_call: NA
j_call: TRBJ2-1

cdr3_nt: TGTGCCACCAGTGATTTACAGGTGGGTGGCTACACCTTC
cdr3_aa: CATSDLQVGGYTF
cdr3_length: 13
v_call: TRBV24-1
clone_size: NA
d_call: NA
j_call: TRBJ1-2

cdr3_nt: TGCGCCAGCAGCTTGGCTAGAGGAGAGACCCAGTACTTC
cdr3_aa: CASSLARGETQYF
cdr3_length: 13
v_call: TRBV5-1
clone_size: NA
d_call: NA
j_call: TRBJ2-5

cdr3_nt: TGTGCCAGCAGCATTACGGGACTAGCGGTTCGTGGGGCCAACGTCCTGACTTTC
cdr3_aa: CASSITGLAVRGANVLTF
cdr3_length: 18
v_call: TRBV11-2
clone_size: NA
d_call: TRBD2
j_call: TRBJ2-6

cdr3_nt: TGTGCCAGCAGGGATATTAAAGGTAGGAACACTGAAGCTTTCTTT
cdr3_aa: CASRDIKGRNTEAFF
cdr3_length: 15
v_call: TRBV2
clone_size: NA
d_call: NA
j_call: TRBJ1-1

cdr3_nt: TGTGCCAGCGGACAGGGGACTAATGAAAAACTGTTTTTT
cdr3_aa: CASGQGTNEKLFF
cdr3_length: 13
v_call: TRBV10-3
clone_size: once
d_call: TRBD1
j_call: TRBJ1-4

cdr3_nt: TGTGCCAGCAGCCCCCCCGGACAGGGGGTTTATGGCTACACCTTC
cdr3_aa: CASSPPGQGVYGYTF
cdr3_length: 15
v_call: TRBV5-6
clone_size: NA
d_call: TRBD1
j_call: TRBJ1-2

cdr3_nt: TGTGCCAGTAGTGGGCAGGGACTGACGAACACCGGGGAGCTGTTTTTT
cdr3_aa: CASSGQGLTNTGELFF
cdr3_length: 16
v_call: TRBV19
clone_size: NA
d_call: NA
j_call: TRBJ2-2

cdr3_nt: TGTGCCAGCAGTGAATGGCTCTGGGGGCGAGGCGGGGAGCTGTTTTTT
cdr3_aa: CASSEWLWGRGGELFF
cdr3_length: 16
v_call: TRBV6-1
clone_size: NA
d_call: NA
j_call: TRBJ2-2